Included here is one TCR beta chain sequence, with context. TCRdb itself ran the 5' RACE reads through MiXCR, one entry per CDR3 protein. This table holds roughly 560,000 distinct CDR3 sequences, around 20% found once. This specimen belongs to a study of T-cell memory formation after mild COVID-19. Germline CDR1 ENHRY, CDR2 SYGVKD. The CDR3 totals 15 residues. The germline V and J ends were trimmed by 8 bases and 2 bases, with 18 bases remaining between them. The chain employs TRBV10-3 and TRBJ1-1; the D is unclear. The receptor was derived from an adult woman who had mild COVID-19 (a few samples of this study predate the infection). Cell type and time point are not known. The specimen was PBMCs or a T cell subset sorted from them (not recorded which). The DNA of the CDR3 is TGTGCCATCTGCGACCCCACAGAGCCTAACACTGAAGCTTTCTTT. This encodes CAICDPTEPNTEAFF.